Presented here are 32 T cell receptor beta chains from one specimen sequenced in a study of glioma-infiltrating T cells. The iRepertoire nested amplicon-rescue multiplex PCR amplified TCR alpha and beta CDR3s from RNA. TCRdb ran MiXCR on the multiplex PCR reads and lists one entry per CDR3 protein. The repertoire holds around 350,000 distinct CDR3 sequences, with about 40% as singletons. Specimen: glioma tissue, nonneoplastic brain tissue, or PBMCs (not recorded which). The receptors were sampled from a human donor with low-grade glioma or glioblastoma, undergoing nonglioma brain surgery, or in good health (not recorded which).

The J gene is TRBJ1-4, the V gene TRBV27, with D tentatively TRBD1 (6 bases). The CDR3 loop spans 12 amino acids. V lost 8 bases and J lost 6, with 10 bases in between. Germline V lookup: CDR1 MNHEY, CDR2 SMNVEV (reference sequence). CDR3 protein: CASGQTHEKLFF. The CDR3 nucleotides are TGTGCCAGCGGACAGACGCATGAAAAACTGTTTTTT.

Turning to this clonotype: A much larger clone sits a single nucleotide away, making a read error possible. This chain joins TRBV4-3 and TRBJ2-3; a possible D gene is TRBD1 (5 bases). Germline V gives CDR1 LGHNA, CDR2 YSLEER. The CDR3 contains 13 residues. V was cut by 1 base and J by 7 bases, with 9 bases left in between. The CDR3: CASSQAWGYTQYF. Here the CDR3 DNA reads TGCGCCAGCAGCCAAGCTTGGGGCTATACGCAGTATTTT.

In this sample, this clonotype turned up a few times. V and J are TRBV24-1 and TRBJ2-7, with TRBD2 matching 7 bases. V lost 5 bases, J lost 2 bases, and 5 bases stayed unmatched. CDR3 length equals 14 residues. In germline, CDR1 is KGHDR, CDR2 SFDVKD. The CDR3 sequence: CATSASGGTYEQYF. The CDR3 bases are TGTGCCACCAGTGCTTCGGGAGGTACCTACGAGCAGTACTTC.

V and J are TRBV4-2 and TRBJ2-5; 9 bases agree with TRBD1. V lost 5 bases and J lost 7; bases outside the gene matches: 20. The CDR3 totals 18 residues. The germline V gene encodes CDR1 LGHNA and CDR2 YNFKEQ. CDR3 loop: CASSSPRFGQGPLGTQYF. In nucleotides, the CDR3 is TGTGCCAGCAGCTCCCCACGCTTCGGACAGGGGCCACTGGGGACCCAGTACTTC.

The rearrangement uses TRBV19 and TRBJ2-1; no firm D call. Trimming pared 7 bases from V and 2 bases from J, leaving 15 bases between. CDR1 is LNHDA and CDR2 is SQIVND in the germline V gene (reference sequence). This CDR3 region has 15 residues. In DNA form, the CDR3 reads TGTGCCAGTATACCTCGTGCTGGTACCTACAATGAGCAGTTCTTC. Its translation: CASIPRAGTYNEQFF.

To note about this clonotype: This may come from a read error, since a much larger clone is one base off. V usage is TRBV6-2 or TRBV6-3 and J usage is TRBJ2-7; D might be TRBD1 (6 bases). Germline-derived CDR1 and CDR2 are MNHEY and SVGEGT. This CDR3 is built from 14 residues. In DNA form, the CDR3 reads TGTGCCAGCACCCAAGTACAGGGTGGGTACGAGCGGTACTTC. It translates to CASTQVQGGYERYF.

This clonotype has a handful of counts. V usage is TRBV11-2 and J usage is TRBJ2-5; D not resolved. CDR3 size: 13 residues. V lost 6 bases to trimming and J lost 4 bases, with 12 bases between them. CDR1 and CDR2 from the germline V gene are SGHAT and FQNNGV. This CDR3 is CASRPSGVETQYF. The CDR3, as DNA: TGTGCCAGCAGGCCCAGTGGGGTAGAGACCCAGTACTTC. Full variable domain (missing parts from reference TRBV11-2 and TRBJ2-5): EAGVAQSPRYKIIEKRQSVAFWCNPISGHATLYWYQQILGQGPKLLIQFQNNGVVDDSQLPKDRFSAERLKGVDSTLKIQPAKLEDSAVYLCASRPSGVETQYFGPGTRLLVL.

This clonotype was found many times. The CDR3 nucleotides read TGTGCCAGCAGTCCGGGGCCGCGAGAGACCCAGTACTTC. Amino acids: CASSPGPRETQYF. The V and J genes are TRBV28 and TRBJ2-5; D may be TRBD1 or TRBD2 (5 bases each). Looked up from germline, CDR1 is MDHEN and CDR2 is SYDVKM. This CDR3 has 13 amino acids. V was cut by 5 bases and J by 4 bases, with 11 bases left in between.

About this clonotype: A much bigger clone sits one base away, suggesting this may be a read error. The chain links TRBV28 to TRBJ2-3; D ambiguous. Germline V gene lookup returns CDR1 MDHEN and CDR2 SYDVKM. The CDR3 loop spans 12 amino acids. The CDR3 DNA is TGTGCCAGCAGTACTAACACAGATATGCAGTATTTT. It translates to CASSTNTDMQYF.

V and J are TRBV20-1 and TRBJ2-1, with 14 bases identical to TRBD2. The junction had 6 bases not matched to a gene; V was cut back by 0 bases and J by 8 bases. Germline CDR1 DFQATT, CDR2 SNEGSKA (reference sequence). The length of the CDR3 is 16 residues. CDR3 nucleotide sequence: TGCAGTGCTAGAGATCGGGGACTAGCGGGAGCCGATGAGCAGTTCTTC. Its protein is CSARDRGLAGADEQFF.

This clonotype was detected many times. The CDR3 here is CASRNNYEQYF. CDR3 coding DNA: TGTGCCAGCAGAAACAACTACGAGCAGTACTTC. V is TRBV6-1 and J is TRBJ2-7; D not certain. Germline V gene sequence: CDR1 MNHNS, CDR2 SASEGT. There are 11 residues in the CDR3. Trimming took 6 bases from V and 3 from J, leaving 6 bases between them.

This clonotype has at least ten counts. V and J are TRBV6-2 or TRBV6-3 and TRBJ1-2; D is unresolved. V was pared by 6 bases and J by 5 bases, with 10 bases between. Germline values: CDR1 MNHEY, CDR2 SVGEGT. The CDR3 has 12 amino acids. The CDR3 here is CASRTDGYGYTF. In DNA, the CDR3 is TGTGCCAGCAGGACTGATGGTTATGGCTACACCTTC.

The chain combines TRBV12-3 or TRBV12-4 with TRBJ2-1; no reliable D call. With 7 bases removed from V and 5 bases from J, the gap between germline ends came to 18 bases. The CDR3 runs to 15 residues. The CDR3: CASTPGWSQNNEQFF. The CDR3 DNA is TGTGCCAGCACCCCTGGGTGGAGCCAGAACAATGAGCAGTTCTTC.

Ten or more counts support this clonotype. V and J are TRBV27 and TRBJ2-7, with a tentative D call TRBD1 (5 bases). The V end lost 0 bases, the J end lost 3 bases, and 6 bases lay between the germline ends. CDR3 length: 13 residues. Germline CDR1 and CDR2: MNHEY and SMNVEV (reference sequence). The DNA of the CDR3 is TGTGCCAGCAGTTTATCAGACAGCTACGAGCAGTACTTC. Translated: CASSLSDSYEQYF.

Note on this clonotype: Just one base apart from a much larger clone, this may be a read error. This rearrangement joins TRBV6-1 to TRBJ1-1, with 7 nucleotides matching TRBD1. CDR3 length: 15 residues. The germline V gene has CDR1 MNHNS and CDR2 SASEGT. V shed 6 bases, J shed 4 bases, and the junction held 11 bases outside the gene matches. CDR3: CASRRDSGGGTEAFF. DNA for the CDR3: TGTGCCAGCAGACGAGACTCAGGGGGTGGCACTGAAGCTTTCTTT.

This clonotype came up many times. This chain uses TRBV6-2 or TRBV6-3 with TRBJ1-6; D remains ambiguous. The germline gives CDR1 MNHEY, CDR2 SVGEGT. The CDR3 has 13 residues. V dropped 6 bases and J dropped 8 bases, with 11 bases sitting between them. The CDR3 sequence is CASSITFDSPLHF. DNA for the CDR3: TGTGCCAGCAGCATCACCTTTGATTCACCCCTCCACTTT.

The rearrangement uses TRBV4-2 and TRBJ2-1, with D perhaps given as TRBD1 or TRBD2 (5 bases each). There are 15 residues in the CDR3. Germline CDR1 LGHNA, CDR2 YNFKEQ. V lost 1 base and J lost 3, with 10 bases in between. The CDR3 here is CASSQVGGGYNEQFF. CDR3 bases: TGTGCCAGCAGCCAAGTTGGTGGGGGCTACAATGAGCAGTTCTTC.

The CDR3 DNA sequence: TGTGCCAGCAGCCAAGGTATGGCGTGGGGAGGAGATACGCAGTATTTT. Translation: CASSQGMAWGGDTQYF. The V gene is TRBV3-1, the J gene TRBJ2-3, with a possible D match to TRBD2 (6 bases). The CDR3 has 16 amino acids. The ends were cut back, 1 base at V and 5 bases at J, with 16 bases in the middle. Germline lookup yields CDR1 LGHDT and CDR2 YNNKEL (reference sequence).

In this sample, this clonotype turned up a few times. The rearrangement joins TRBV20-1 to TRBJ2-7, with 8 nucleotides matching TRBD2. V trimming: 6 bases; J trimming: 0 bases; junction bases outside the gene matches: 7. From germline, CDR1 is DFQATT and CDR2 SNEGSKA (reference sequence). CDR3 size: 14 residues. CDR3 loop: CSAIKRESSYEQYF. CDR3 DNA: TGCAGTGCCATTAAGCGGGAGAGCTCCTACGAGCAGTACTTC.

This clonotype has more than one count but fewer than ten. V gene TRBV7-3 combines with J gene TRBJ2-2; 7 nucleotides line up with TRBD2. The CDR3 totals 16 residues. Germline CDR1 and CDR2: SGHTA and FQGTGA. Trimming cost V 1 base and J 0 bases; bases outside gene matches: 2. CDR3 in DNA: TGTGCCAGCAGCTTAAGTCTAGCGGCGAACACCGGGGAGCTGTTTTTT. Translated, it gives CASSLSLAANTGELFF.

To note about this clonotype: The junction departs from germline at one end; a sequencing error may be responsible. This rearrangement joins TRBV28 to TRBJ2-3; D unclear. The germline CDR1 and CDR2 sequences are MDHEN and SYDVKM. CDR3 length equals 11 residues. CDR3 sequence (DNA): TGTGCCAGCAGATACACAGATAGGCAGTATTTT. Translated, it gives CASRYTDRQYF.

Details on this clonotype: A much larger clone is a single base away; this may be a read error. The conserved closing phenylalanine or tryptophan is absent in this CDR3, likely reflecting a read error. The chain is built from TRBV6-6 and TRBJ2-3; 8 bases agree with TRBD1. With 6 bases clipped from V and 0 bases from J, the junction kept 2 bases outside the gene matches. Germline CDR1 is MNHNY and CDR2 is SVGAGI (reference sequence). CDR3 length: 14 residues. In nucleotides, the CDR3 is TGTGCCAGCAGCAGACAGGGGAGCACAGATACGCAGTATTAT. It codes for CASSRQGSTDTQYY.

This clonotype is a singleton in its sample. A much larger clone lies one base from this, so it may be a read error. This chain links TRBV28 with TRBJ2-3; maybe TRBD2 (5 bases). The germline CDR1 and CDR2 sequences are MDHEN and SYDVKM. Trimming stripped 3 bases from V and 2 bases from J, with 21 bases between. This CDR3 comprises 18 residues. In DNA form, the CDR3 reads TGTGCCAGCAGTTTGTCCATAGCGAGAGAGGTGAACACAGATACGCAGTATTTT. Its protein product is CASSLSIAREVNTDTQYF.

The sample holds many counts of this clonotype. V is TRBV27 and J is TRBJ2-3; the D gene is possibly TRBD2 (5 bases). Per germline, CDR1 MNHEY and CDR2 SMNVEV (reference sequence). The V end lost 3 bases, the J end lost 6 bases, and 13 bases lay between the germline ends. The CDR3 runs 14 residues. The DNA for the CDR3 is TGTGCCAGCAGTTTTAACGGACTTACGGATACGCAGTATTTT. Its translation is CASSFNGLTDTQYF.

Here the CDR3 DNA reads TGCGCCAGCAGCCAGCCCGGACAGGGCCTCATTGGCTACACCTTC. Its protein is CASSQPGQGLIGYTF. This chain uses TRBV4-1 with TRBJ1-2; 8 positions agree with TRBD1. This CDR3 is built from 15 residues. J lost 7 bases, V lost 3 bases, and 10 bases had no gene match. The germline V gene encodes CDR1 MGHRA and CDR2 YSYEKL.

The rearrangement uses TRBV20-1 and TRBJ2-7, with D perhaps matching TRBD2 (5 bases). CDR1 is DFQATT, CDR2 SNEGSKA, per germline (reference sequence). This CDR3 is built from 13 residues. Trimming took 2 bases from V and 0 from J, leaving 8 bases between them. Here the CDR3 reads CSARTSLSYEQYF. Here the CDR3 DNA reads TGCAGTGCTAGAACTAGTCTCTCCTACGAGCAGTACTTC.

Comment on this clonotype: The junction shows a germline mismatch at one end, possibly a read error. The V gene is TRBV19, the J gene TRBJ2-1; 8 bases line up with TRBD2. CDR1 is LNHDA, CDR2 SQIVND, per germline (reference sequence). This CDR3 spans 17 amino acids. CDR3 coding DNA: TGTGCCAGTATTATAGATCTGCCCGGGAGGGGACGGAATGAGCAGTTCTTC. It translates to CASIIDLPGRGRNEQFF.

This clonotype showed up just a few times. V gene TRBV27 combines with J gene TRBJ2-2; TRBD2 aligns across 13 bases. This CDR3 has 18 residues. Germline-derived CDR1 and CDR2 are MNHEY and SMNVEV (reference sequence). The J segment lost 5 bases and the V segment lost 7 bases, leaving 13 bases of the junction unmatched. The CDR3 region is CASTTGLAGLVRTGELFF. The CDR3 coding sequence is TGTGCCAGCACCACGGGACTAGCGGGATTAGTACGGACCGGGGAGCTGTTTTTT.

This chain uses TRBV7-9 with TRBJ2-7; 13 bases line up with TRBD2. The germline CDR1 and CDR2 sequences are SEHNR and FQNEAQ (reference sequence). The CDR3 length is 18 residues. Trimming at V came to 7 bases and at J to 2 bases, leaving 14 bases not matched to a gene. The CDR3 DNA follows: TGTGCCAGCATCTCCACTAGCGGGAGGGCCGTCGGGGCCTACGAGCAGTACTTC. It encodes CASISTSGRAVGAYEQYF.

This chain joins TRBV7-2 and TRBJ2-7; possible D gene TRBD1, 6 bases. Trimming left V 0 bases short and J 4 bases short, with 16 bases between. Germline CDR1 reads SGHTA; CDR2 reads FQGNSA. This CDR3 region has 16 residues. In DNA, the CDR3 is TGTGCCAGCAGCTTAGCGGTCAGGGAAGACAGGTACGAGCAGTACTTC. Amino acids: CASSLAVREDRYEQYF.

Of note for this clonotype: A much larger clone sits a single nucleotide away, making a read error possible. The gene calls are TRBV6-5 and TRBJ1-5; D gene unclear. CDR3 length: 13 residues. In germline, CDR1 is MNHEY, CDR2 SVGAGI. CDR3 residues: CDSSYPLDQPQHF. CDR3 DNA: TGTGACAGCAGTTACCCCCTGGATCAGCCCCAGCATTTT.

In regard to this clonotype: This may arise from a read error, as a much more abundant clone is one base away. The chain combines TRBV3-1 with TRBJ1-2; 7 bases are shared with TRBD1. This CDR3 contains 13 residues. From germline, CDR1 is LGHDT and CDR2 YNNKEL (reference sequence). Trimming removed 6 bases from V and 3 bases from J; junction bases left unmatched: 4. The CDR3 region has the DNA TGTGCCAGCAGACAGGGGCGAGACTATGGCTACACCTTC. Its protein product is CASRQGRDYGYTF.